This is a list of T cell receptor beta chains from one sample in a study of shared clonotypes between healthy human individuals. Some clones are missing from TCRdb's copy, which holds only in-frame ones; the method was immunoSEQ multiplex PCR. The repertoire consists of about 1.1 million clones, with about 80% occurring once and the leading ten covering approximately 0.56%. Sample: memory CD4+ T cells from PBMCs. These receptors were obtained from a man between 18 and 29 years old in good health. Some clones in this sample may be carry-over from other donors' samples. Each CDR3 is given with its conserved first and last residue. The D gene is left open where the match is weak. A row's size may be missing; if present it is once, few, many or a size class.

size: NA
V: TRBV5-1
D: TRBD2
J: TRBJ2-5
CDR3: CASSPLAGRGKTQYF
DNA: TGCGCCAGCAGCCCACTAGCGGGGCGGGGGAAGACCCAGTACTTC

size: NA
V: TRBV6-5
D: NA
J: TRBJ2-1
CDR3: CASQTRGDEQFF
DNA: TGTGCCAGCCAAACCAGGGGCGATGAGCAGTTCTTC

size: NA
V: TRBV5-5
D: NA
J: TRBJ1-2
CDR3: CASSLLANYGYTF
DNA: TGTGCCAGCAGCTTGCTCGCTAACTATGGCTACACCTTC

size: once
V: TRBV7-3
D: NA
J: TRBJ2-3
CDR3: CASSFMAATDTQYF
DNA: TGTGCCAGCAGCTTTATGGCAGCCACAGATACGCAGTATTTT

size: NA
V: TRBV30
D: NA
J: TRBJ1-5
CDR3: CAWSRAFQPQHF
DNA: TGTGCCTGGAGTCGAGCGTTTCAGCCCCAGCATTTT

size: many
V: TRBV2
D: NA
J: TRBJ1-4
CDR3: CASSRAPATNEKLFF
DNA: TGTGCCAGCAGCCGGGCGCCTGCAACTAATGAAAAACTGTTTTTT

size: NA
V: TRBV28
D: TRBD1
J: TRBJ2-2
CDR3: CASRNGGQVTGELFF
DNA: TGTGCCAGCAGGAATGGGGGACAGGTTACCGGGGAGCTGTTTTTT

size: many
V: TRBV25-1
D: NA
J: TRBJ2-7
CDR3: CASSGVTGPYEQYF
DNA: TGTGCCAGCAGTGGGGTGACAGGCCCCTACGAGCAGTACTTC

size: NA
V: TRBV9
D: NA
J: TRBJ1-4
CDR3: CASSVEGRNEKLFF
DNA: TGTGCCAGCAGCGTAGAAGGACGTAATGAAAAACTGTTTTTT

size: NA
V: TRBV5-1
D: TRBD2
J: TRBJ2-7
CDR3: CASSSVGGASEQYF
DNA: TGCGCCAGCAGCTCAGTGGGAGGGGCCTCCGAGCAGTACTTC

size: NA
V: TRBV7-2
D: NA
J: TRBJ1-2
CDR3: CASSLGINYGYTF
DNA: TGTGCCAGCAGCTTAGGGATTAACTATGGCTACACCTTC

size: NA
V: TRBV19
D: NA
J: TRBJ2-1
CDR3: CASMRGYNEQFF
DNA: TGTGCCAGTATGAGGGGATACAATGAGCAGTTCTTC

size: NA
V: TRBV2
D: NA
J: TRBJ2-5
CDR3: CASSHYRETQYF
DNA: TGTGCCAGCAGCCACTACCGGGAGACCCAGTACTTC

size: once
V: TRBV6-6
D: NA
J: TRBJ2-7
CDR3: CASSYSSATEYEQYF
DNA: TGTGCCAGCAGTTACTCGAGCGCCACAGAATACGAGCAGTACTTC

size: NA
V: TRBV2
D: NA
J: TRBJ1-5
CDR3: CASSGQPGEPQHF
DNA: TGTGCCAGCAGTGGCCAGCCAGGGGAGCCCCAGCATTTT

size: NA
V: TRBV5-1
D: TRBD1
J: TRBJ2-5
CDR3: CASSRNPGQGGETQYF
DNA: TGCGCCAGCAGCCGCAATCCGGGACAGGGAGGAGAGACCCAGTACTTC

size: few
V: TRBV28
D: NA
J: TRBJ2-3
CDR3: CASSFTDRSTDTQYF
DNA: TGTGCCAGCAGTTTTACCGACAGGTCAACAGATACGCAGTATTTT

size: NA
V: TRBV6-6
D: TRBD2
J: TRBJ2-2
CDR3: CAACRDYRGGELFF
DNA: TGTGCCGCTTGCCGGGACTATAGAGGGGGGGAGCTGTTTTTT

size: NA
V: TRBV29-1
D: TRBD1
J: TRBJ2-5
CDR3: CSVVNPLTGGGETQYF
DNA: TGCAGCGTTGTAAACCCTTTAACAGGGGGAGGCGAGACCCAGTACTTC

size: NA
V: TRBV5-1
D: NA
J: TRBJ2-5
CDR3: CASSFAQQETQYF
DNA: TGCGCCAGCAGCTTTGCGCAGCAAGAGACCCAGTACTTC

size: NA
V: TRBV7-9
D: NA
J: TRBJ1-1
CDR3: CASSLQGMNTEAFF
DNA: TGTGCCAGCAGCCTACAGGGAATGAACACTGAAGCTTTCTTT

size: NA
V: TRBV5-8
D: NA
J: TRBJ1-1
CDR3: CASSYTDRLNTEAFF
DNA: TGTGCCAGCAGCTATACGGACAGATTGAACACTGAAGCTTTCTTT

size: NA
V: TRBV6-1
D: NA
J: TRBJ1-2
CDR3: CASSELGADYGYTF
DNA: TGTGCCAGCAGTGAATTGGGGGCAGACTATGGCTACACCTTC

size: NA
V: TRBV4-3
D: TRBD2
J: TRBJ2-1
CDR3: CASSQELTSGRAYNEQFF
DNA: TGCGCCAGCAGCCAAGAGCTGACTAGCGGGAGGGCCTACAATGAGCAGTTCTTC

size: NA
V: TRBV14
D: NA
J: TRBJ2-5
CDR3: CASSQGRLETQYF
DNA: TGTGCCAGCAGCCAAGGGCGTTTAGAGACCCAGTACTTC

size: NA
V: TRBV29-1
D: NA
J: TRBJ1-1
CDR3: CSVSRGAEAFF
DNA: TGCAGCGTTTCAAGGGGCGCTGAAGCTTTCTTT

size: NA
V: TRBV28
D: TRBD1
J: TRBJ1-1
CDR3: CASSFLSGQGPNTEAFF
DNA: TGTGCCAGCAGTTTTTTATCCGGACAGGGGCCGAACACTGAAGCTTTCTTT

size: once
V: TRBV27
D: TRBD1
J: TRBJ1-1
CDR3: CASSLGQGARTEAFF
DNA: TGTGCCAGCAGTCTTGGACAGGGGGCACGGACTGAAGCTTTCTTT

size: few
V: TRBV5-1
D: TRBD2
J: TRBJ2-2
CDR3: CASSLTSSITGELFF
DNA: TGCGCCAGCAGCCTGACTAGCTCGATCACCGGGGAGCTGTTTTTT

size: NA
V: TRBV15
D: NA
J: TRBJ2-5
CDR3: CATSRDPFRGVETQYF
DNA: TGTGCCACCAGCAGAGATCCATTTCGGGGCGTCGAGACCCAGTACTTC

size: NA
V: TRBV19
D: NA
J: TRBJ1-2
CDR3: CASRTPSGFNYGYTF
DNA: TGTGCCAGTAGAACCCCGTCGGGCTTTAACTATGGCTACACCTTC

size: NA
V: TRBV30
D: NA
J: TRBJ1-1
CDR3: CAWSVSRPNTEAFF
DNA: TGTGCCTGGAGTGTATCGAGACCGAACACTGAAGCTTTCTTT

size: NA
V: TRBV5-1
D: NA
J: TRBJ2-5
CDR3: CASSFGQAGSETQYF
DNA: TGCGCCAGCAGCTTCGGGCAGGCGGGCTCGGAGACCCAGTACTTC

size: NA
V: TRBV9
D: NA
J: TRBJ1-2
CDR3: CASSVGGYGYTF
DNA: TGTGCCAGCAGCGTAGGCGGCTATGGCTACACCTTC

size: NA
V: TRBV28
D: NA
J: TRBJ1-2
CDR3: CASILRPTPGSYGYTF
DNA: TGTGCCAGCATCTTACGACCCACCCCGGGCAGCTACGGCTACACCTTC

size: NA
V: TRBV10-1
D: NA
J: TRBJ2-7
CDR3: CATSESREYTEQYF
DNA: TGCGCCACCTCAGAGAGCAGGGAATATACCGAGCAGTACTTC

size: NA
V: TRBV28
D: NA
J: TRBJ1-2
CDR3: CATTDRYYGYTF
DNA: TGTGCCACCACGGACCGATACTATGGCTACACCTTC

size: NA
V: TRBV30
D: NA
J: TRBJ2-4
CDR3: CAWSEGAKNIQYF
DNA: TGTGCCTGGAGTGAGGGGGCCAAAAACATTCAGTACTTC

size: NA
V: TRBV7-5
D: NA
J: TRBJ2-5
CDR3: CVRSSPKSGWETQYF
DNA: TGTGTCAGAAGCTCCCCTAAGTCAGGGTGGGAGACCCAGTACTTC

size: NA
V: TRBV7-9
D: TRBD2
J: TRBJ2-3
CDR3: CASSSWTSAITDTQYF
DNA: TGTGCCAGCAGCTCCTGGACTAGCGCCATCACAGATACGCAGTATTTT

size: many
V: TRBV4-1
D: TRBD2
J: TRBJ2-7
CDR3: CASSHQLAGVGDEQYF
DNA: TGCGCCAGCAGCCACCAACTAGCGGGAGTTGGCGACGAGCAGTACTTC